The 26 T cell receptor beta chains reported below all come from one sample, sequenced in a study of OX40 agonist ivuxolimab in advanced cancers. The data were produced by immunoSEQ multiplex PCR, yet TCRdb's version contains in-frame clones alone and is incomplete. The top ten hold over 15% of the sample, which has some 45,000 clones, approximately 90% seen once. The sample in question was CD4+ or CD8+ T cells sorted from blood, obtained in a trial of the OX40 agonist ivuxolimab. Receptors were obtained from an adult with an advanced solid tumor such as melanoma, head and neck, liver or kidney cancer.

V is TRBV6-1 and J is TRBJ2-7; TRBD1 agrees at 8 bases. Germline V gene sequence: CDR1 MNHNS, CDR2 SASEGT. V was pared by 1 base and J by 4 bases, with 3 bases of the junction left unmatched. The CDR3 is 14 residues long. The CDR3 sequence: CASSEGTGRYEQYF. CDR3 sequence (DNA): TGTGCCAGCAGTGAAGGGACAGGGAGATACGAGCAGTACTTC.

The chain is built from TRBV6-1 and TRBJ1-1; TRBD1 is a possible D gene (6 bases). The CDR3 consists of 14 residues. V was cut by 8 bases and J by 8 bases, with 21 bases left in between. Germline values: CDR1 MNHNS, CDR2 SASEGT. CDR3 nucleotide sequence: TGTGCCAGCTCCCGTTGGTCCGTAGACAGGGAAGCTTTCTTT. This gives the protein CASSRWSVDREAFF.

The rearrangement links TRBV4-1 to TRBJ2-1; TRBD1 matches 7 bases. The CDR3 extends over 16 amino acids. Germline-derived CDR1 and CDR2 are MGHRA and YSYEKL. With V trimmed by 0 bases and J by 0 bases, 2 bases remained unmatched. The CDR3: CASSQDGTASYNEQFF. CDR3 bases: TGCGCCAGCAGCCAAGATGGGACAGCCTCCTACAATGAGCAGTTCTTC.

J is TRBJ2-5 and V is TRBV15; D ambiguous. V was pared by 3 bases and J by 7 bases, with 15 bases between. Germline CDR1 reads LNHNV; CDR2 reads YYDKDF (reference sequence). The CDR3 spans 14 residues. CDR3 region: CATSRSVELGTQYF. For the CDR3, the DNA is TGTGCCACCAGCAGGAGCGTCGAACTTGGGACCCAGTACTTC.

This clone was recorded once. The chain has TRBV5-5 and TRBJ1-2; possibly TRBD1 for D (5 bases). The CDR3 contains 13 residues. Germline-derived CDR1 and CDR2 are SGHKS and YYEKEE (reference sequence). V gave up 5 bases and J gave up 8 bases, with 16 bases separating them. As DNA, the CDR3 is TGTGCCAGCAGGGATGAGGGGTTTCGGGGCTACACCTTC. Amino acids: CASRDEGFRGYTF.

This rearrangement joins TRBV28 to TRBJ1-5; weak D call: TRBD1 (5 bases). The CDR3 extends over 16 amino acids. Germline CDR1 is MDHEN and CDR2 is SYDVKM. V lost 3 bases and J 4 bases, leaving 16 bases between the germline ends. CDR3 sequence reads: CASSLRGTLLNQPQHF. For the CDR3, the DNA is TGTGCCAGCAGTTTGAGGGGAACACTTCTAAATCAGCCCCAGCATTTT.

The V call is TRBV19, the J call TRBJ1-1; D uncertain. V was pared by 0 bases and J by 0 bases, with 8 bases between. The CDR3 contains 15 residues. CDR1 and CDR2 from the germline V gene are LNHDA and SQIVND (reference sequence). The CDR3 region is CASSIDQALNTEAFF. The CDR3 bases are TGTGCCAGTAGTATAGATCAGGCCTTGAACACTGAAGCTTTCTTT.

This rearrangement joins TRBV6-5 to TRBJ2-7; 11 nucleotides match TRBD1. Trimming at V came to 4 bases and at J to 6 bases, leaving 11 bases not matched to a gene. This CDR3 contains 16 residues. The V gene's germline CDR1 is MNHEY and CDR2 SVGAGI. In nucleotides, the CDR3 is TGTGCCAGCAGTTCACGGACAGGGGGCGCACCTAGCGAGCAGTACTTC. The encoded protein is CASSSRTGGAPSEQYF.

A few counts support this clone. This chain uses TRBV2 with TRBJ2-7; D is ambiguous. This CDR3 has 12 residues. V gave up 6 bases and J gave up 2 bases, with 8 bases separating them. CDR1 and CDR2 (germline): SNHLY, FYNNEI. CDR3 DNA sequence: TGTGCCAGCAGCGGAAGTGCCTACGAGCAGTACTTC. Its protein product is CASSGSAYEQYF. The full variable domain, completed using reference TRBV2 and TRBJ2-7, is EPEVTQTPSHQVTQMGQEVILRCVPISNHLYFYWYRQILGQKVEFLVSFYNNEISEKSEIFDDQFSVERPDGSNFTLKIRSTKLEDSAMYFCASSGSAYEQYFGPGTRLTVT.

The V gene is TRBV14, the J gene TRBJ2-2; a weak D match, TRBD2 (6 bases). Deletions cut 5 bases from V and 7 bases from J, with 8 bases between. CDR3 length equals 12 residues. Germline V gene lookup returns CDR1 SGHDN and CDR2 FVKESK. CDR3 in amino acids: CASSKTSGELFF. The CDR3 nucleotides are TGTGCCAGCAGCAAGACTAGCGGGGAGCTGTTTTTT.

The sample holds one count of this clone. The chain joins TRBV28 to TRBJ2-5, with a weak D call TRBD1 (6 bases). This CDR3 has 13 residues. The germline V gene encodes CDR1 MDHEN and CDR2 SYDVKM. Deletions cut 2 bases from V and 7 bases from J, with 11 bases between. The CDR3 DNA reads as TGTGCCAGCAGTTTAGGGGGCGCGGGGACCCAGTACTTC. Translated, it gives CASSLGGAGTQYF.

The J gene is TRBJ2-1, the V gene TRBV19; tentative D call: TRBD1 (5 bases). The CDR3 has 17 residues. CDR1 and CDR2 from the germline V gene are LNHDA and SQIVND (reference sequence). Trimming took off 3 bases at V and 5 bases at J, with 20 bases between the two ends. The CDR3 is CASSMPWAQGNHNEQFF. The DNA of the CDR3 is TGTGCCAGTAGTATGCCATGGGCTCAGGGAAATCACAATGAGCAGTTCTTC. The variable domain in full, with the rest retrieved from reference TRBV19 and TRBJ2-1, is DGGITQSPKYLFRKEGQNVTLSCEQNLNHDAMYWYRQDPGQGLRLIYYSQIVNDFQKGDIAEGYSVSREKKESFPLTVTSAQKNPTAFYLCASSMPWAQGNHNEQFFGPGTRLTVL.

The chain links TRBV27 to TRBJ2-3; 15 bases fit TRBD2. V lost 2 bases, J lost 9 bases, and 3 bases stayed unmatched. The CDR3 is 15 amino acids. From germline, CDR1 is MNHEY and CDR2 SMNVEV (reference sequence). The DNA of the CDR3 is TGTGCCAGCAGTTTAGGGGGGACTAGCGGGGGGACGCAGTATTTT. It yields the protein CASSLGGTSGGTQYF.

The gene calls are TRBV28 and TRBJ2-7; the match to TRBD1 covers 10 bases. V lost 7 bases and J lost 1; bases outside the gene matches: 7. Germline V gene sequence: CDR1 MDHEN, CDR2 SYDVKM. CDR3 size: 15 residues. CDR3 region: CASNRDRGLSYEQYF. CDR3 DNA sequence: TGTGCCAGCAACAGGGACAGGGGACTTTCCTACGAGCAGTACTTC. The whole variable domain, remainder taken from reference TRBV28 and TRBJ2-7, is DVKVTQSSRYLVKRTGEKVFLECVQDMDHENMFWYRQDPGLGLRLIYFSYDVKMKEKGDIPEGYSVSREKKERFSLILESASTNQTSMYLCASNRDRGLSYEQYFGPGTRLTVT.

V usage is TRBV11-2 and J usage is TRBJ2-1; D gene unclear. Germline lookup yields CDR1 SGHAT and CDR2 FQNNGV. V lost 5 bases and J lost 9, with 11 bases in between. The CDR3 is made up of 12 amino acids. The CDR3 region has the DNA TGTGCCAGCAGCCCAGGATTCAGTGAGCAGTTCTTC. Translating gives CASSPGFSEQFF.

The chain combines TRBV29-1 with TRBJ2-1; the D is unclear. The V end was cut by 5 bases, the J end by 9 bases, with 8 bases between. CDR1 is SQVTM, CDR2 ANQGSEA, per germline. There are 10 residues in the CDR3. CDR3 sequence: CSVLQLEQFF. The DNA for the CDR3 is TGCAGCGTTTTACAGCTTGAGCAGTTCTTC.

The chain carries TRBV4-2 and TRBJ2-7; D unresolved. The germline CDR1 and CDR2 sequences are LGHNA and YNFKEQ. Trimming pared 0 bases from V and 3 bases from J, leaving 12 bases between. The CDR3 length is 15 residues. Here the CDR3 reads CASSQDPERIYEQYF. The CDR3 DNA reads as TGTGCCAGCAGCCAAGACCCAGAGCGCATCTACGAGCAGTACTTC.

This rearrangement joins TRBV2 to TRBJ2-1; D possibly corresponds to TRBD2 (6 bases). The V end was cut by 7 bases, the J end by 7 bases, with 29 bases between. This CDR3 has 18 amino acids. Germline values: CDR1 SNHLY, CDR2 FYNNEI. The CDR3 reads CASTLGGSLEPRPNEQFF. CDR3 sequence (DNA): TGTGCCAGCACTCTCGGAGGGTCCTTGGAACCTCGCCCTAATGAGCAGTTCTTC.

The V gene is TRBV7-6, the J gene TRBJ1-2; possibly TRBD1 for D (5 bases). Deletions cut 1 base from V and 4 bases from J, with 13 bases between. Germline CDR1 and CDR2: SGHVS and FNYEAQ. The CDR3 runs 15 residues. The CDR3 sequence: CASSLDPGNTYGYTF. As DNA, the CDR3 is TGTGCCAGCAGCTTAGATCCAGGGAACACCTATGGCTACACCTTC.

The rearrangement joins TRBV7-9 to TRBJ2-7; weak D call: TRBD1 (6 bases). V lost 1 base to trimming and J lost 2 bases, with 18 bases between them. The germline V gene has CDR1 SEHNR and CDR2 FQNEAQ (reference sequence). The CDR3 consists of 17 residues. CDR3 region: CASSLGAGVRGTYEQYF. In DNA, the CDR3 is TGTGCCAGCAGCTTAGGAGCAGGCGTCAGGGGAACCTACGAGCAGTACTTC.

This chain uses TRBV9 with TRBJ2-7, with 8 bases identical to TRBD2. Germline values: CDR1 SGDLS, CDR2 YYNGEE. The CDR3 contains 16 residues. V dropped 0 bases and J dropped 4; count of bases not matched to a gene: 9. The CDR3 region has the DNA TGTGCCAGCAGCGTAGATTCGGTAGCGGGGAGTTACGAGCAGTACTTC. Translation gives CASSVDSVAGSYEQYF.

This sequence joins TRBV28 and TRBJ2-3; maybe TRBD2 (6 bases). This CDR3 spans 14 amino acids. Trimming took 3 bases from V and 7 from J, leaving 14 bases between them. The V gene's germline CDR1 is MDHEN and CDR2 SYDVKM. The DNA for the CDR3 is TGTGCCAGCAGTTTCAAGCGGGCCGCAAATACGCAGTATTTT. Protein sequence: CASSFKRAANTQYF.

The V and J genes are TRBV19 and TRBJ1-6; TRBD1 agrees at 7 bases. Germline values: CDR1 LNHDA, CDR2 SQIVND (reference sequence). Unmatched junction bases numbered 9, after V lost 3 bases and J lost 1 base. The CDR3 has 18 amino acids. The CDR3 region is CASSIWSKQGSYNSPLHF. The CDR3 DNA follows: TGTGCCAGTAGTATCTGGTCCAAACAGGGGTCCTATAATTCACCCCTCCACTTT.

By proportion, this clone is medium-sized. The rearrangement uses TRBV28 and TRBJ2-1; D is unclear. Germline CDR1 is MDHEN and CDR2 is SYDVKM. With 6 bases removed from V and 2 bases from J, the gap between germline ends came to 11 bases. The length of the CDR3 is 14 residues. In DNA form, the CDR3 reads TGTGCCAGCAGCCTCGGCGGAACCTACAATGAGCAGTTCTTC. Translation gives CASSLGGTYNEQFF.

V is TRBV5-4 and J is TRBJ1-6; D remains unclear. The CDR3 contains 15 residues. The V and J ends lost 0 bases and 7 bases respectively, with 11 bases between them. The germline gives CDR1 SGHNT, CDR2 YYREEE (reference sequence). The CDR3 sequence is CASSLGGLGNSPLHF. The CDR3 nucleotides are TGTGCCAGCAGCTTGGGAGGTTTAGGAAATTCACCCCTCCACTTT.

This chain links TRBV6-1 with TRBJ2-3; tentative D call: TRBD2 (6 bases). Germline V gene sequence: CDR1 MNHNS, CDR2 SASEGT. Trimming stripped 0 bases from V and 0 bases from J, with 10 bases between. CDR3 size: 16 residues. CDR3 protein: CASSEALGGSTDTQYF. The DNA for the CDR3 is TGTGCCAGCAGTGAAGCGCTTGGAGGGAGCACAGATACGCAGTATTTT.